The 14 T cell receptor beta chains given below trace back to one sample, sequenced in a study of post-analysis software for immune sequencing data. Whole-study findings and limits: TRBV5-6, TRBV5-1 and TRBV20-1 belonged to a set of a handful of TRBV segments that were more frequent in patients than controls.

Their target antigens are unknown. Each TCR beta cDNA library carried unique molecular identifiers. TCRdb passed the PCR reads through MiXCR, listing each CDR3 protein once. This table has approximately 730,000 distinct CDR3 sequences, 25% to 30% appearing once. The sequenced sample was blood. Receptor source: a girl aged 5 to 17 with multiple sclerosis.

About this clonotype: A single base separates this from a much larger clone, so it may be a read error. The CDR3 region is CGAGWVSGGDNEQFF. CDR3 DNA: TGCGGTGCTGGGTGGGTTAGCGGGGGTGACAATGAGCAGTTCTTC. The chain is built from TRBV20-1 and TRBJ2-1; the match to TRBD2 covers 9 bases. CDR1 DFQATT and CDR2 SNEGSKA come from the germline V gene (reference sequence). This CDR3 has 15 residues.

The sample holds a few counts of this clonotype. The V call is TRBV12-3 or TRBV12-4, the J call TRBJ2-7; perhaps D is TRBD1 or TRBD2 (5 bases each). Trimming shortened V by 5 bases and J by 4 bases, and 12 bases separated the two germline ends. The CDR3 consists of 13 residues. CDR3 in amino acids: CASSGTERYEQYF. The CDR3 DNA is TGTGCCAGCAGTGGGACGGAGAGATACGAGCAGTACTTC.

This rearrangement joins TRBV5-1 to TRBJ1-2; a weak D match, TRBD1 (6 bases). This CDR3 is built from 14 residues. Germline V gene sequence: CDR1 SGHRS, CDR2 YFSETQ. V dropped 1 base and J dropped 8 bases, with 15 bases sitting between them. CDR3 sequence: CASSLQGQGNGYTF. The DNA for the CDR3 is TGCGCCAGCAGCTTGCAAGGCCAGGGGAACGGCTACACCTTC.

The V call is TRBV7-9, the J call TRBJ2-1; D is undetermined. V lost 5 bases, J lost 12 bases, and 14 bases lay in between. Germline CDR1 and CDR2: SEHNR and FQNEAQ (reference sequence). This CDR3 is built from 12 residues. The CDR3 sequence: CASSPDPYVQFF. Here the CDR3 DNA reads TGTGCCAGCAGCCCCGACCCCTACGTGCAGTTCTTC.

In this sample, this clonotype turned up a few times. The chain joins TRBV2 to TRBJ2-3, with 8 bases fitting TRBD1. This CDR3 is built from 14 residues. Per the germline V gene, CDR1 is SNHLY and CDR2 is FYNNEI. V lost 7 bases and J lost 5; bases outside the gene matches: 8. The CDR3 sequence: CASTTGQGGDTQYF. CDR3 DNA: TGTGCCAGCACCACAGGACAGGGCGGAGATACGCAGTATTTT. Based on the CDR3 plus reference TRBV2 and TRBJ2-3, the full variable domain is EPEVTQTPSHQVTQMGQEVILRCVPISNHLYFYWYRQILGQKVEFLVSFYNNEISEKSEIFDDQFSVERPDGSNFTLKIRSTKLEDSAMYFCASTTGQGGDTQYFGPGTRLTVL.

The chain carries TRBV3-1 and TRBJ1-1, with 7 bases lining up with TRBD1. The CDR3 length is 12 residues. Germline-derived CDR1 and CDR2 are LGHDT and YNNKEL (reference sequence). V shed 4 bases and J 7 bases; nucleotides not matched to a gene: 3. The CDR3 region is CASSRGTVEAFF. DNA of the CDR3: TGTGCCAGCAGCCGAGGGACAGTTGAAGCTTTCTTT.

A few counts support this clonotype. The V and J genes are TRBV7-2 and TRBJ2-7; 7 positions match TRBD2. The CDR3 is 12 amino acids. CDR1 is SGHTA and CDR2 is FQGNSA in the germline V gene. The ends lost 7 bases at V and 3 bases at J; junction bases unmatched: 3. CDR3 nucleotides: TGTGCCAGCACCGGGGGGTACTACGAGCAGTACTTC. Translated, it gives CASTGGYYEQYF.

This clonotype was recorded a few times. This rearrangement joins TRBV29-1 to TRBJ2-3; 14 nucleotides align to TRBD2. Germline values: CDR1 SQVTM, CDR2 ANQGSEA. The CDR3 is 13 residues long. Trimming at V came to 7 bases and at J to 6 bases, leaving 3 bases not matched to a gene. DNA of the CDR3: TGCAGCGACCGACTAGCGGGAGGGGATACGCAGTATTTT. As protein: CSDRLAGGDTQYF.

Only one count was recorded for this clonotype. This may be a read error, as it is one base from a much larger clone. The chain combines TRBV7-9 with TRBJ2-1; the match to TRBD2 covers 11 bases. This CDR3 is built from 17 residues. The germline CDR1 and CDR2 sequences are SEHNR and FQNEAQ (reference sequence). The trim removed 5 bases at V and 13 bases at J, leaving 19 bases unmatched. In nucleotides, the CDR3 is TGTGCCAGCAGCGAGGGACTAGCGGAGCCCCCGGGGGAGACCCAGTTCTTC. This encodes CASSEGLAEPPGETQFF.

The chain carries TRBV11-2 and TRBJ2-2; D remains unclear. Trimming left V 1 base short and J 5 bases short, with 11 bases between. The length of the CDR3 is 15 residues. Per the germline V gene, CDR1 is SGHAT and CDR2 is FQNNGV. CDR3 sequence: CASSLGGHKTGELFF. The CDR3 DNA reads TGTGCCAGCAGCTTAGGTGGCCATAAGACCGGGGAGCTGTTTTTT.

This clonotype was found a few times. This sequence joins TRBV5-1 and TRBJ2-7; 8 bases line up with TRBD1. Germline-derived CDR1 and CDR2 are SGHRS and YFSETQ. The CDR3 runs 14 residues. Germline trimming cut 1 base from V and 3 bases from J; bases unmatched to any gene: 3. CDR3 DNA sequence: TGCGCCAGCAGCTTGCCGGACAGGGACTACGAGCAGTACTTC. This codes for CASSLPDRDYEQYF.

Only one count was recorded for this clonotype. Compared with germline, one end of the junction differs, possibly owing to a read error. This chain connects TRBV3-1 to TRBJ1-2; a possible D gene is TRBD1 (6 bases). This CDR3 is 16 amino acids long. Germline CDR1 reads LGHDT; CDR2 reads YNNKEL (reference sequence). As DNA, the CDR3 is TGTGCCGGCAGCCCCAATCCCAGCACAGGGAGCTATGGCTACACCTTC. This encodes CAGSPNPSTGSYGYTF.

This clonotype has more than one count but fewer than ten. The chain uses TRBV6-5 and TRBJ2-1; TRBD1 matches 9 bases. CDR1 and CDR2 from the germline V gene are MNHEY and SVGAGI. The CDR3 consists of 14 residues. V shed 5 bases, J shed 10 bases, and the junction held 9 bases outside the gene matches. The CDR3 bases are TGTGCCAGCAGTCGAACTACTGGACAGGGGGAGCAGTTCTTC. This encodes CASSRTTGQGEQFF.

The table lists this clonotype with a count of one. This chain links TRBV12-3 or TRBV12-4 with TRBJ1-1, with D uncertain. Trimming cost V 4 bases and J 4 bases, with 16 bases left between them. There are 15 residues in the CDR3. The CDR3 nucleotides are TGTGCCAGCAGTTCTCACCTCAGGTTCTTCACTGAAGCTTTCTTT. Amino acid sequence: CASSSHLRFFTEAFF.